Following are 26 T cell receptor beta chains from one sample sequenced in a study of T cells in Graves' hyperthyroidism and ophthalmopathy. Authors of the study amplified TCR beta CDR3 regions from RNA transcripts. The HTBI set primed first-round TCR CDR3 RT-PCR. A single record per CDR3 protein comes from TCRdb applying MiXCR to the multiplex PCR reads. The sample holds about 380,000 distinct CDR3 sequences, about 15% seen once. Sequenced material: blood. The source of these receptors is a woman in her 30s with Graves' ophthalmopathy.

For this clonotype: A much larger clone differs from this one at a single base, so this may be a read error. This sequence joins TRBV28 and TRBJ2-1; 9 bases are a match to TRBD1. Trimming removed 11 bases from V and 8 bases from J; junction bases left unmatched: 16. This CDR3 region has 15 residues. The V gene's germline CDR1 is MDHEN and CDR2 SYDVKM. In DNA form, the CDR3 reads TGTGCCGCTGTTCAGGGACAGGGTGATTACGATGAGCAGTTCTTC. The encoded protein is CAAVQGQGDYDEQFF. Based on the CDR3 plus reference TRBV28 and TRBJ2-1, the full variable domain is DVKVTQSSRYLVKRTGEKVFLECVQDMDHENMFWYRQDPGLGLRLIYFSYDVKMKEKGDIPEGYSVSREKKERFSLILESASTNQTSMYLCAAVQGQGDYDEQFFGPGTRLTVL.

This clonotype has more than one count but fewer than ten. The chain carries TRBV9 and TRBJ1-2, with D uncertain. Trimming took off 3 bases at V and 7 bases at J, with 13 bases between the two ends. Germline CDR1 and CDR2: SGDLS and YYNGEE. The CDR3 contains 13 residues. CDR3 nucleotide sequence: TGTGCCAGCAGCGCCGGGAAGCGACCTGGCTACACCTTC. It encodes CASSAGKRPGYTF.

This clonotype was seen only a few times. The chain is built from TRBV9 and TRBJ2-3; 9 nucleotides align to TRBD1. V lost 4 bases and J lost 0; bases outside the gene matches: 9. Germline V gene data show CDR1 as SGDLS and CDR2 as YYNGEE. The CDR3 contains 17 residues. This chain's CDR3 is CASSPWDRVSSTDTQYF. Here the CDR3 DNA reads TGTGCCAGCAGCCCCTGGGACAGGGTCTCGAGCACAGATACGCAGTATTTT.

This clonotype was seen at least ten times. The chain uses TRBV19 and TRBJ2-3; tentatively, D is TRBD1 or TRBD2 (7 bases each). Trimming left V 0 bases short and J 4 bases short, with 14 bases between. The CDR3 runs to 16 residues. Germline CDR1 and CDR2: LNHDA and SQIVND (reference sequence). The CDR3 is CASSIESGTAADTQYF. DNA for the CDR3: TGTGCCAGTAGTATAGAGAGCGGGACAGCGGCAGATACGCAGTATTTT.

This clonotype has a handful of counts. This chain links TRBV27 with TRBJ1-2, with a possible D match to TRBD1 (6 bases). Germline lookup yields CDR1 MNHEY and CDR2 SMNVEV (reference sequence). This CDR3 region has 15 residues. V lost 6 bases and J 8 bases, leaving 22 bases between the germline ends. CDR3 sequence: CASRIYPRGSGGYTF. CDR3 DNA: TGTGCCAGCAGAATATACCCCAGGGGAAGCGGCGGCTACACCTTC.

This clonotype was observed many times. J is TRBJ1-5 and V is TRBV12-5; possibly TRBD1 for D (5 bases). Germline V lookup: CDR1 LGHNT, CDR2 FRNRAP. V dropped 6 bases and J dropped 7 bases, with 13 bases sitting between them. The CDR3 is 13 residues long. This CDR3 is CASGRGTFQPQHF. As DNA, the CDR3 is TGTGCTAGTGGACGGGGCACCTTCCAGCCCCAGCATTTT.

J is TRBJ2-2 and V is TRBV12-3 or TRBV12-4, with D hard to call. Trimming cost V 7 bases and J 4 bases, with 10 bases left between them. CDR3 length equals 13 residues. CDR3 protein: CASNLGSTGELFF. The CDR3 bases are TGTGCCAGCAACCTCGGAAGCACCGGGGAGCTGTTTTTT.

The rearrangement uses TRBV27 and TRBJ2-7; TRBD2 is a possible D gene (5 bases). The CDR3 is made up of 15 amino acids. The germline V gene has CDR1 MNHEY and CDR2 SMNVEV (reference sequence). Trimming left V 4 bases short and J 6 bases short, with 19 bases between. CDR3 region: CASSSRKGADPEQYF. The CDR3 DNA reads as TGTGCCAGCAGTTCCCGAAAGGGAGCGGACCCCGAGCAGTACTTC.

This clonotype was detected many times. This chain uses TRBV9 with TRBJ1-1, with D perhaps matching TRBD1 (6 bases). The V and J ends lost 4 bases and 6 bases respectively, with 10 bases between them. The germline gives CDR1 SGDLS, CDR2 YYNGEE. This CDR3 has 12 amino acids. CDR3 sequence (DNA): TGTGCCAGCAGCAGGGGGGGGTCTGAAGCTTTCTTT. Protein sequence: CASSRGGSEAFF.

This clonotype was seen ten or more times. The chain uses TRBV12-3 or TRBV12-4 and TRBJ1-1, with D unclear. V lost 0 bases to trimming and J lost 3 bases, with 14 bases between them. This CDR3 is built from 16 residues. The CDR3 DNA reads as TGTGCCAGCAGTTTAGCGGGTCCGGGTTTTGACACTGAAGCTTTCTTT. Translated: CASSLAGPGFDTEAFF.

Only a few counts were recorded for this clonotype. The CDR3 sequence is CASSLYRVGNEKLFF. The CDR3 coding sequence is TGTGCCAGCAGCTTATACAGGGTGGGGAATGAAAAACTGTTTTTT. The genes are TRBV7-9 and TRBJ1-4, with D possibly TRBD1 on 6 matching bases. This CDR3 region has 15 residues. The germline V gene encodes CDR1 SEHNR and CDR2 FQNEAQ (reference sequence). Trimming removed 2 bases at V and 5 bases at J, with 12 bases between.

This clonotype was seen ten or more times. The chain employs TRBV7-2 and TRBJ1-2; D remains ambiguous. The CDR3 length is 11 residues. Germline-derived CDR1 and CDR2 are SGHTA and FQGNSA. The V end was cut by 11 bases, the J end by 6 bases, with 13 bases between. CDR3 sequence (DNA): TGTGCCGCCAGTAGGTGGAATGGCTACACCTTC. Protein sequence: CAASRWNGYTF.

This clonotype has at least ten counts. This CDR3 reads CASSPWGFGSREIYEQYF. The CDR3 DNA sequence: TGTGCCAGCTCACCATGGGGATTCGGGTCCCGGGAGATCTACGAGCAGTACTTC. This chain connects TRBV18 to TRBJ2-7; TRBD2 is a possible D gene (6 bases). The CDR3 sequence is 18 residues long. The ends were cut back, 2 bases at V and 3 bases at J, with 23 bases in the middle. Per the germline V gene, CDR1 is KGHSH and CDR2 is LQKENI.

In this sample, this clonotype turned up a few times. The rearrangement joins TRBV20-1 to TRBJ2-3; D is unresolved. V shed 3 bases and J shed 3 bases, with 13 bases lying between them. The CDR3 sequence is 14 residues long. Germline CDR1 is DFQATT and CDR2 is SNEGSKA (reference sequence). DNA for the CDR3: TGCAGTGCTAGGTCGATACTTTGGACAGATACGCAGTATTTT. This codes for CSARSILWTDTQYF.

This clonotype has ten or more counts. The rearrangement joins TRBV4-2 to TRBJ2-1, with no clear D. Germline-derived CDR1 and CDR2 are LGHNA and YNFKEQ. V was clipped by 1 base and J by 9 bases, with 16 bases between them. The CDR3 runs 15 residues. CDR3 protein: CASSQGGFVTTEQFF. The CDR3 nucleotides are TGTGCCAGCAGCCAAGGGGGATTCGTAACGACTGAGCAGTTCTTC.

The CDR3 nucleotides are TGCGCCAGCAGCCCCCGGAGCCCTGCAGCTCAGCCCCAGCATTTT. Residues: CASSPRSPAAQPQHF. The rearrangement uses TRBV4-1 and TRBJ1-5; unclear D gene. The V gene's germline CDR1 is MGHRA and CDR2 YSYEKL. This CDR3 has 15 residues. V gave up 4 bases and J gave up 6 bases, with 16 bases separating them.

The chain carries TRBV6-6 and TRBJ1-1; no definite D call. The CDR3 runs 13 residues. CDR1 is MNHNY and CDR2 is SVGAGI in the germline V gene (reference sequence). Between the trimmed V and J ends, which lost 2 bases and 3 bases, there was a span of 7 bases. CDR3 protein: CASSYVSDTEAFF. The CDR3 DNA is TGTGCCAGCAGTTACGTTTCGGACACTGAAGCTTTCTTT.

The sample holds a few counts of this clonotype. The chain employs TRBV3-1 and TRBJ2-6; TRBD1 aligns across 7 bases. In germline, CDR1 is LGHDT, CDR2 YNNKEL (reference sequence). CDR3 length equals 18 residues. V lost 1 base to trimming and J lost 0 bases; unmatched junction nucleotides: 6. CDR3 residues: CASSQGQGLLSGANVLTF. The CDR3 DNA follows: TGTGCCAGCAGCCAAGGACAGGGCCTCCTCTCTGGGGCCAACGTCCTGACTTTC.

Ten or more counts support this clonotype. This chain joins TRBV6-1 and TRBJ1-1, with a weak D call TRBD1 (5 bases). Trimming cost V 3 bases and J 4 bases, with 12 bases left between them. This CDR3 is 14 amino acids long. Germline CDR1 MNHNS, CDR2 SASEGT. DNA of the CDR3: TGTGCCAGCAGTGAGGGGGAAGAGGGCACTGAAGCTTTCTTT. Translated: CASSEGEEGTEAFF.

V is TRBV5-1 and J is TRBJ1-6; no definite D call. Trimming removed 4 bases from V and 7 bases from J, with 12 bases in between. Germline CDR1 is SGHRS and CDR2 is YFSETQ. CDR3 length: 14 residues. The CDR3 DNA sequence: TGCGCCAGCAGCGGAGACGCTTGGAATTCACCCCTCCACTTT. Its translation: CASSGDAWNSPLHF.

This clonotype was counted at least ten times. The chain is built from TRBV11-2 and TRBJ2-5; perhaps D is TRBD1 or TRBD2 (5 bases each). Per the germline V gene, CDR1 is SGHAT and CDR2 is FQNNGV. CDR3 length: 14 residues. V was cut by 8 bases and J by 5 bases, with 18 bases left in between. Written as DNA, the CDR3 is TGTGCCAGCCGAGGGACGGCCCGCGGGGAGACCCAGTACTTC. Protein sequence: CASRGTARGETQYF. Drawing the rest from reference TRBV11-2 and TRBJ2-5, the complete variable domain is EAGVAQSPRYKIIEKRQSVAFWCNPISGHATLYWYQQILGQGPKLLIQFQNNGVVDDSQLPKDRFSAERLKGVDSTLKIQPAKLEDSAVYLCASRGTARGETQYFGPGTRLLVL.

This clonotype was observed many times. The V call is TRBV7-2, the J call TRBJ1-5; 8 bases are shared with TRBD1. The trim removed 5 bases at V and 5 bases at J, leaving 5 bases unmatched. In germline, CDR1 is SGHTA, CDR2 FQGNSA. This CDR3 is 14 amino acids long. The CDR3 region has the DNA TGTGCCAGCAGCACGATGACAGGGGATCAGCCCCAGCATTTT. Protein: CASSTMTGDQPQHF.

This clonotype was seen many times. The rearrangement links TRBV30 to TRBJ1-3, with D uncertain. Germline V gives CDR1 GTSNPN, CDR2 SVGIG (reference sequence). V lost 4 bases and J lost 0, with 13 bases in between. The CDR3 runs to 15 residues. The CDR3 DNA is TGTGCCTGGATTCCGACATCCCGCTCTGGAAACACCATATATTTT. It yields the protein CAWIPTSRSGNTIYF. The full variable domain, rest sourced from reference TRBV30 and TRBJ1-3, is SQTIHQWPATLVQPVGSPLSLECTVEGTSNPNLYWYRQAAGRGLQLLFYSVGIGQISSEVPQNLSASRPQDRQFILSSKKLLLSDSGFYLCAWIPTSRSGNTIYFGEGSWLTVV.

Many counts were recorded for this clonotype. The chain is built from TRBV11-2 and TRBJ1-2, with 7 bases matching TRBD1. V shed 6 bases and J 7 bases; nucleotides not matched to a gene: 14. Germline CDR1 is SGHAT and CDR2 is FQNNGV. The CDR3 extends over 15 amino acids. CDR3 coding DNA: TGTGCCAGCAGGGGGACCGGGACAGCCGGCGGTGGCTACACCTTC. Translation: CASRGTGTAGGGYTF. The full variable domain, its missing parts supplied by reference TRBV11-2 and TRBJ1-2, is EAGVAQSPRYKIIEKRQSVAFWCNPISGHATLYWYQQILGQGPKLLIQFQNNGVVDDSQLPKDRFSAERLKGVDSTLKIQPAKLEDSAVYLCASRGTGTAGGGYTFGSGTRLTVV.

The sample holds many counts of this clonotype. V usage is TRBV2 and J usage is TRBJ2-7, with TRBD1 matching 9 bases. CDR3 length: 16 amino acids. Germline CDR1 SNHLY, CDR2 FYNNEI. V dropped 0 bases and J dropped 2; count of bases not matched to a gene: 5. The chain's CDR3 is CASSEAQGQGAYEQYF. In DNA form, the CDR3 reads TGTGCCAGCAGTGAAGCGCAGGGACAGGGAGCCTACGAGCAGTACTTC.

This clonotype showed up many times. The chain couples TRBV7-8 to TRBJ2-5; 12 positions match TRBD2. The CDR3 is 16 residues long. CDR1 and CDR2 (germline): SGHVS, FQNEAQ. The J segment lost 0 bases and the V segment lost 4 bases, leaving 3 bases of the junction unmatched. The CDR3 region is CASSSRLAGDQETQYF. In DNA form, the CDR3 reads TGTGCCAGCAGCTCCAGACTAGCGGGGGACCAAGAGACCCAGTACTTC.